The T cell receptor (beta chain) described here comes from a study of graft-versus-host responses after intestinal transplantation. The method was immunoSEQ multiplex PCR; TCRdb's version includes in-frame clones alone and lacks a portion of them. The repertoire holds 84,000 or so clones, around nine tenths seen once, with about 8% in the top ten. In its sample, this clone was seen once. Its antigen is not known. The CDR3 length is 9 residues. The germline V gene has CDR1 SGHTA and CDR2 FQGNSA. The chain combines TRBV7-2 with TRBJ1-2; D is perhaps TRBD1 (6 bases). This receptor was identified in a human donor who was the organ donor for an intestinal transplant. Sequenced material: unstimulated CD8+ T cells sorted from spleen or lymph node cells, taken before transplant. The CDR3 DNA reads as TGTCGGGGGCTGGGTGGCTACACCTTC. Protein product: CRGLGGYTF.